This is a list of T cell receptor beta chains from one sample in a study of regulatory T cells in long-lasting Graves disease. TCRdb redid the calling of the multiplex PCR reads with MiXCR, one entry per CDR3 protein. The table shows 600,000 to 650,000 distinct CDR3 sequences, with around 17% occurring only once. These data also formed part of another study, on T cells in Graves' hyperthyroidism and ophthalmopathy.

This material consisted of peripheral blood mononuclear cells (PBMCs), taken at new diagnosis, from a patient treated with antithyroid drugs. The source is a woman in her twenties or thirties with Graves disease. The CDR3 runs from the conserved cysteine through the conserved F or W. A D gene is named only where the DNA matches it firmly. Rows give clone size only sometimes, using once, few, many, or a class for an expanded clone.

v_call,d_call,clone_size,j_call,cdr3_nt,cdr3_aa
TRBV27,.,many,TRBJ2-7,TGTGCCAGCAGGGGGGATGGGTGGGTAGGCGAGCAGTACTTC,CASRGDGWVGEQYF
TRBV18,.,few,TRBJ2-3,TGTGCCAGCTCACTTAGTCCTCTCGAAGTCACAGATACGCAGTATTTT,CASSLSPLEVTDTQYF
TRBV11-3,.,many,TRBJ2-3,TGTGCCAGCAGCAACCCGGGAGATACGCAGTATTTT,CASSNPGDTQYF
TRBV28,TRBD2,many,TRBJ2-7,TGTGCCAGCAGTTTTGGGACTAGATCCCTCCTGGTTTTTGAGCAGTACTTC,CASSFGTRSLLVFEQYF
TRBV7-9,.,.,TRBJ1-2,TGTGCCAGCAGCCCCGACAGCTATTATAAACAAGGCTACACCTTC,CASSPDSYYKQGYTF
TRBV5-1,.,.,TRBJ2-1,TGCGCCAGCAGCGCGCAAGGGACCTACAATGAGCAGTTCTTC,CASSAQGTYNEQFF
TRBV6-1,.,many,TRBJ2-7,TGTGCCAGCAGCCCTTCGATGGAGCAGTACTTC,CASSPSMEQYF
TRBV15,.,.,TRBJ1-1,TGTGCCACCAGCAGAGATCAGAGCATGAGCACTGAAGCTTTCTTT,CATSRDQSMSTEAFF
TRBV2,.,.,TRBJ1-4,TGTGCCAGCAGTGAATCAGGGGCCAATGAAAAACTGTTTTTT,CASSESGANEKLFF
TRBV18,TRBD2,few,TRBJ2-1,TGTGCCAGCTCGTCAATAGCGGGAAACTACAATGAGCAGTTCTTC,CASSSIAGNYNEQFF
TRBV3-1,.,many,TRBJ2-3,TGTGCCAGCAGCCCCCCCGGTGGGGATACGCAGTATTTT,CASSPPGGDTQYF
TRBV6-5,.,many,TRBJ2-4,TGTGCCAGCAGTTACTACGCTAAGGGAGCCAAAAACATTCAGTACTTC,CASSYYAKGAKNIQYF
TRBV30,.,.,TRBJ1-1,TGTGCCTCAGCACTCCTCAAGAACACTGAAGCTTTCTTT,CASALLKNTEAFF
TRBV5-1,.,few,TRBJ2-5,TGCGCCAGCAGTGACGGTCCTCAGGAGACCCAGTACTTC,CASSDGPQETQYF
TRBV18,TRBD2,.,TRBJ2-1,TGTGCCAGCTCACGCAGACTAGCGGGAGGGAGCCCAACTCCAAAGCAGTTCTTC,CASSRRLAGGSPTPKQFF
TRBV19,.,.,TRBJ2-1,TGTGCCAGTAGTGTAGCGGAAAGCTCCTACAATGAGCAGTTCTTC,CASSVAESSYNEQFF
TRBV4-1,.,.,TRBJ2-1,TGCGCCAGCAGCCAAGATGAGATACCAAACAATGAGCAGTTCTTC,CASSQDEIPNNEQFF
TRBV28,TRBD1,few,TRBJ2-4,TGTGCCAGCAGTTTAGCAACAGGGGTGCTAGCCAAAAACATTCAGTACTTC,CASSLATGVLAKNIQYF
TRBV30,.,many,TRBJ1-5,TGTGCCTGGAGTTCCTTAGGGGATTTTGAGCCCCAGCATTTT,CAWSSLGDFEPQHF
TRBV12-3/TRBV12-4,.,.,TRBJ1-3,TGTGCCACGAGGGGCGGAGGTCCCGAAAACACCATATATTTT,CATRGGGPENTIYF